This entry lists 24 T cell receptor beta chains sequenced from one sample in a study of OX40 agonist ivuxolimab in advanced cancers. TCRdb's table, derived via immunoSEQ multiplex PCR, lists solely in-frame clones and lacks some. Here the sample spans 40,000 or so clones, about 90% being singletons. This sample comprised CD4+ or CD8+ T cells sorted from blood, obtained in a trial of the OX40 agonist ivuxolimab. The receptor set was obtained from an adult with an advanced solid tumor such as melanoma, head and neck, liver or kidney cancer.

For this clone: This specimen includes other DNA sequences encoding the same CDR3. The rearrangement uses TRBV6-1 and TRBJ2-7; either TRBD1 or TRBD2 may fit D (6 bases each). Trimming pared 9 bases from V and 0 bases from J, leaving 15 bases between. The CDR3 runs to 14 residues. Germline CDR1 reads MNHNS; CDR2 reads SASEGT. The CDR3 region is CASGGGGDSYEQYV. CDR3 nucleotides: TGTGCCAGTGGAGGGGGAGGAGACTCCTACGAGCAGTACGTC.

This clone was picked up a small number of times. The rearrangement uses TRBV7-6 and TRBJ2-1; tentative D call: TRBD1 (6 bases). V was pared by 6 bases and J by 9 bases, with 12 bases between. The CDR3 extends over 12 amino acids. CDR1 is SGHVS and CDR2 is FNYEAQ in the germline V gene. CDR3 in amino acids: CASSLIGGEQFF. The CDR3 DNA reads TGTGCCAGCAGTCTTATAGGGGGTGAGCAGTTCTTC. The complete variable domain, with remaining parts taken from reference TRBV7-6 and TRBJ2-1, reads GAGVSQSPRYKVTKRGQDVALRCDPISGHVSLYWYRQALGQGPEFLTYFNYEAQQDKSGLPNDRFSAERPEGSISTLTIQRTEQRDSAMYRCASSLIGGEQFFGPGTRLTVL.

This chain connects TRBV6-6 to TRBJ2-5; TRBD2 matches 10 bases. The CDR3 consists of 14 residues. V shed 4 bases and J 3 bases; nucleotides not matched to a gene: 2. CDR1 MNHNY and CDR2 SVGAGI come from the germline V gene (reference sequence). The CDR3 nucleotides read TGTGCCAGCAGTTCCCTAGCGGGAGAAGAGACCCAGTACTTC. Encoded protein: CASSSLAGEETQYF.

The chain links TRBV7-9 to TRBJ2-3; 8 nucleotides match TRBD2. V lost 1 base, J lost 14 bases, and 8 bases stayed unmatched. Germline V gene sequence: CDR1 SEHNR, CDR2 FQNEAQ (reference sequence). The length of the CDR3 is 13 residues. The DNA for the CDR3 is TGTGCCAGCAGCTTAGTGGTAGCGGGACCCCCGTATTTT. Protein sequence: CASSLVVAGPPYF.

CDR3 in DNA: TGTGCCAGCAGTGAACCCAGGGTCCCTGGGGCCAACGTCCTGACTTTC. Amino acid sequence: CASSEPRVPGANVLTF. The gene calls are TRBV6-1 and TRBJ2-6; D might be TRBD1 (5 bases). The CDR3 sequence is 16 residues long. Germline-derived CDR1 and CDR2 are MNHNS and SASEGT. V lost 2 bases and J 2 bases, leaving 10 bases between the germline ends.

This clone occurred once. This chain's CDR3 is CASSDRVMFRLSTEAFF. DNA of the CDR3: TGTGCCAGCAGTGACCGGGTTATGTTCCGTTTAAGCACTGAAGCTTTCTTT. The chain uses TRBV6-1 and TRBJ1-1; D is uncertain. Germline V gene sequence: CDR1 MNHNS, CDR2 SASEGT. This CDR3 contains 17 residues. The V end was cut by 3 bases, the J end by 4 bases, with 21 bases between.

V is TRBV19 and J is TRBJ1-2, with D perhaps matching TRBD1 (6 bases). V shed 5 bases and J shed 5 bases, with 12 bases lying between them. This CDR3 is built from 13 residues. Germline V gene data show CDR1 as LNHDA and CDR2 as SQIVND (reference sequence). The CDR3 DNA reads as TGTGCCAGTAGTGTGGGGGGCATTTATGGCTACACCTTC. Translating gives CASSVGGIYGYTF.

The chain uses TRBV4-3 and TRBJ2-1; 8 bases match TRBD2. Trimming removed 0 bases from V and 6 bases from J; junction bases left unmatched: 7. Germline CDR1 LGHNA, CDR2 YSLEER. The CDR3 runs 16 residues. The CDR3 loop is CASSQERGLDGNEQFF. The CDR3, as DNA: TGCGCCAGCAGCCAAGAAAGGGGACTAGACGGCAATGAGCAGTTCTTC.

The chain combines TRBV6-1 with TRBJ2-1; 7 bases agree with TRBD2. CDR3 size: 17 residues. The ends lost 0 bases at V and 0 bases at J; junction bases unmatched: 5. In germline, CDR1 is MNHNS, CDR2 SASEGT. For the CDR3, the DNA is TGTGCCAGCAGTGAAGCGGCTAGCGGTCCCTCCTACAATGAGCAGTTCTTC. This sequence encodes CASSEAASGPSYNEQFF.

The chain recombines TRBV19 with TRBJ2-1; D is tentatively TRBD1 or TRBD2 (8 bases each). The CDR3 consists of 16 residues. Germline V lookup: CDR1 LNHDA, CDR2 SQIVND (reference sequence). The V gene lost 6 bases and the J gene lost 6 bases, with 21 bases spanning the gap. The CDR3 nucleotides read TGTGCCAGTAGGATGACTAGCGAGACAGGGGTCAATGAGCAGTTCTTC. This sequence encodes CASRMTSETGVNEQFF.

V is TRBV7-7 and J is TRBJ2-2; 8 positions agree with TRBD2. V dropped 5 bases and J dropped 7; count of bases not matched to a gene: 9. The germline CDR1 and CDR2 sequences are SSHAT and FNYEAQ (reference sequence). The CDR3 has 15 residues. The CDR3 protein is CASSPETSGLGELFF. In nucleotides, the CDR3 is TGTGCCAGCAGCCCCGAAACTAGCGGTCTCGGGGAGCTGTTTTTT. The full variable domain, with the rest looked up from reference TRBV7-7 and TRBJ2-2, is GAGVSQSPRYKVTKRGQDVTLRCDPISSHATLYWYQQALGQGPEFLTYFNYEAQPDKSGLPSDRFSAERPEGSISTLTIQRTEQRDSAMYRCASSPETSGLGELFFGEGSRLTVL.

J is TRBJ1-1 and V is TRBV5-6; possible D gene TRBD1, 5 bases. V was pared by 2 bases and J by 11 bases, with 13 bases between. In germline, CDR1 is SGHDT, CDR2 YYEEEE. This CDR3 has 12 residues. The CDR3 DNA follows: TGTGCCAGCAGCTTTCCGGGACGGGGGGCTTTCTTT. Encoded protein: CASSFPGRGAFF.

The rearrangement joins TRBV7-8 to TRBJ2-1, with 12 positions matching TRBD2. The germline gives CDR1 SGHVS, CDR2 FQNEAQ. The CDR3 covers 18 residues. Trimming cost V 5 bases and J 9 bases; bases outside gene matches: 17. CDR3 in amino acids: CASSETFLAGGPLGEQFF. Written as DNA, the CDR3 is TGTGCCAGCAGCGAAACTTTTCTAGCGGGAGGGCCTCTGGGTGAGCAGTTCTTC.

The CDR3 loop is CASSSLQEEQPQHF. CDR3 nucleotide sequence: TGTGCCAGCAGTTCCCTCCAGGAAGAACAGCCCCAGCATTTT. This chain uses TRBV28 with TRBJ1-5; D gene unclear. CDR3 size: 14 residues. The germline CDR1 and CDR2 sequences are MDHEN and SYDVKM. The V end lost 4 bases, the J end lost 7 bases, and 14 bases lay between the germline ends.

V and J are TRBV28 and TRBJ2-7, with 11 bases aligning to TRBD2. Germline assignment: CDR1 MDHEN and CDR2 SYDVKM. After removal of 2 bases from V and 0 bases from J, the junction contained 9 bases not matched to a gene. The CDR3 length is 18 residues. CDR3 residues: CASSLELAGVISSYEQYF. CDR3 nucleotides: TGTGCCAGCAGTTTAGAACTAGCGGGAGTGATTAGCTCCTACGAGCAGTACTTC.

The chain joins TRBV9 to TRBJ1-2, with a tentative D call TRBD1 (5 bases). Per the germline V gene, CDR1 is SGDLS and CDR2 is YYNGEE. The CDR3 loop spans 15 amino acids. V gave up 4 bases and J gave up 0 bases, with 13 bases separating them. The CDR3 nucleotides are TGTGCCAGCAGCCCTTACAGGACTTCTAACTATGGCTACACCTTC. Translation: CASSPYRTSNYGYTF. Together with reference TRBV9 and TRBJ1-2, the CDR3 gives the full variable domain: DSGVTQTPKHLITATGQRVTLRCSPRSGDLSVYWYQQSLDQGLQFLIQYYNGEERAKGNILERFSAQQFPDLHSELNLSSLELGDSALYFCASSPYRTSNYGYTFGSGTRLTVV.

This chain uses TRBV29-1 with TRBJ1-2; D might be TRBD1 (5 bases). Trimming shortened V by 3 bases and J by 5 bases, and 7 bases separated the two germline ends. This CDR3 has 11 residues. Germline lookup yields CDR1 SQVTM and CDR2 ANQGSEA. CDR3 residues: CSVETVYGYTF. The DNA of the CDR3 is TGCAGCGTTGAGACAGTTTATGGCTACACCTTC.

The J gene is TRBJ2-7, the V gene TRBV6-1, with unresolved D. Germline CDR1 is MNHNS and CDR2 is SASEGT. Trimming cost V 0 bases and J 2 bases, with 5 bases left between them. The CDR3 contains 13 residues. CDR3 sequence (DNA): TGTGCCAGCAGTGAAGCGACACCCTACGAGCAGTACGTC. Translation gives CASSEATPYEQYV.

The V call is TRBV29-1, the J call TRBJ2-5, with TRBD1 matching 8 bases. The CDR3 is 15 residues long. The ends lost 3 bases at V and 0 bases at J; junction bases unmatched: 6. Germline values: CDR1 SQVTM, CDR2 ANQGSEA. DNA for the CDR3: TGCAGCGTTGAGGGGGACAGGACGTACCAAGAGACCCAGTACTTC. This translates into CSVEGDRTYQETQYF.

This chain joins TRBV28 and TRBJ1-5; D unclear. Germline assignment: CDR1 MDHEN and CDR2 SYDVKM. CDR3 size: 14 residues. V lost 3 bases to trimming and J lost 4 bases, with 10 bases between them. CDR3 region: CASSFRRRNQPQHF. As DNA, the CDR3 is TGTGCCAGCAGTTTCCGGCGGAGAAATCAGCCCCAGCATTTT.

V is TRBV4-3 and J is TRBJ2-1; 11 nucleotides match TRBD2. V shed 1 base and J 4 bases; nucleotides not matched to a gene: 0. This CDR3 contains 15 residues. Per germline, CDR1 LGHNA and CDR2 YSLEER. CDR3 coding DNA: TGCGCCAGCAGCCAAGGGACTAGCGGGTACAATGAGCAGTTCTTC. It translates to CASSQGTSGYNEQFF.

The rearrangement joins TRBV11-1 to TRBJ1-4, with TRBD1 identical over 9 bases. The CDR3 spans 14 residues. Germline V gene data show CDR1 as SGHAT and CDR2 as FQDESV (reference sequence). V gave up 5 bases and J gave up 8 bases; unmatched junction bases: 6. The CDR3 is CASSLQGAQEKLFF. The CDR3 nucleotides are TGTGCCAGCAGCCTACAGGGGGCGCAGGAAAAACTGTTTTTT. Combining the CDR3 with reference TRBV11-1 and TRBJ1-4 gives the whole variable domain EAEVAQSPRYKITEKSQAVAFWCDPISGHATLYWYRQILGQGPELLVQFQDESVVDDSQLPKDRFSAERLKGVDSTLKIQPAELGDSAMYLCASSLQGAQEKLFFGSGTQLSVL.

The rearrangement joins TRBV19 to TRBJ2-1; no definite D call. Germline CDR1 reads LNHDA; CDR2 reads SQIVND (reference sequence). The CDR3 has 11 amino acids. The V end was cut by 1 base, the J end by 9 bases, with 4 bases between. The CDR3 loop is CASSIGGEQFF. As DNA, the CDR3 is TGTGCCAGTAGTATAGGGGGTGAGCAGTTCTTC. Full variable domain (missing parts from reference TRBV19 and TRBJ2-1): DGGITQSPKYLFRKEGQNVTLSCEQNLNHDAMYWYRQDPGQGLRLIYYSQIVNDFQKGDIAEGYSVSREKKESFPLTVTSAQKNPTAFYLCASSIGGEQFFGPGTRLTVL.

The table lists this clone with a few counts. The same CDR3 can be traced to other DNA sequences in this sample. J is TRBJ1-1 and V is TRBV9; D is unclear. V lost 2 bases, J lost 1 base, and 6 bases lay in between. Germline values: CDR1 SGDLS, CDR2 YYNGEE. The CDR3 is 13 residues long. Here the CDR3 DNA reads TGTGCCAGCAGCGTTGGGAAGAACACTGAAGCTTTCTTT. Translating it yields CASSVGKNTEAFF.